What follows are 25 T cell receptor beta chains derived from one specimen sequenced in a study of T cell responses to AZD1222 COVID-19 vaccine. TCRdb keeps only in-frame clones here, not all; method: immunoSEQ multiplex PCR. The sample lists around 200,000 clones, 85% to 95% occurring once. Sequencing used peripheral blood, obtained 28 days after the second AZD1222 dose. The receptor set was obtained from an adult who received the AZD1222 COVID-19 vaccine.

Note on this clone: Other DNA variants within this sample encode the same CDR3. V is TRBV29-1 and J is TRBJ2-1; the D gene is possibly TRBD1 (5 bases). V gave up 3 bases and J gave up 7 bases, with 7 bases separating them. Germline V CDR1 and CDR2: SQVTM, ANQGSEA. The CDR3 contains 11 residues. The CDR3 here is CSVDRGNEQFF. The CDR3 DNA reads TGCAGCGTTGATAGGGGAAATGAGCAGTTCTTC.

The chain carries TRBV7-2 and TRBJ1-2; maybe TRBD1 (6 bases). The CDR3 extends over 15 amino acids. V was trimmed by 5 bases and J by 4 bases, leaving 17 bases between them. Germline CDR1 SGHTA, CDR2 FQGNSA. CDR3 residues: CASSTDSQLSYGYTF. In DNA form, the CDR3 reads TGTGCCAGCAGCACGGACAGTCAACTTTCCTATGGCTACACCTTC.

The gene calls are TRBV5-1 and TRBJ2-5; tentative D call: TRBD2 (6 bases). The CDR3 is made up of 15 amino acids. Germline V CDR1 and CDR2: SGHRS, YFSETQ. Deletions cut 1 base from V and 1 base from J, with 11 bases between. The CDR3 reads CASSLSEGSQETQYF. CDR3 nucleotide sequence: TGCGCCAGCAGCTTGTCGGAGGGAAGCCAAGAGACCCAGTACTTC.

This clone was recorded only once. V and J are TRBV10-1 and TRBJ1-1; TRBD1 agrees at 9 bases. The J segment lost 1 base and the V segment lost 4 bases, leaving 7 bases of the junction unmatched. The CDR3 loop spans 16 amino acids. Germline loops: CDR1 WNHNN, CDR2 SYGVQD (reference sequence). The CDR3 DNA reads TGCGCCAGCAGTGGTCGGGACAGGGTAAGGAACACTGAAGCTTTCTTT. This sequence encodes CASSGRDRVRNTEAFF.

V is TRBV15 and J is TRBJ1-1; no reliable D call. In germline, CDR1 is LNHNV, CDR2 YYDKDF (reference sequence). CDR3 length: 14 amino acids. Trimming pared 0 bases from V and 4 bases from J, leaving 9 bases between. The CDR3 loop is CATSRDSESTEAFF. The CDR3 bases are TGTGCCACCAGCAGAGATTCAGAGAGCACTGAAGCTTTCTTT.

V and J are TRBV4-2 and TRBJ2-1, with D perhaps matching TRBD1 or TRBD2 (5 bases each). The CDR3 totals 17 residues. Germline-derived CDR1 and CDR2 are LGHNA and YNFKEQ. Trimming shortened V by 1 base and J by 2 bases, and 15 bases separated the two germline ends. CDR3 coding DNA: TGTGCCAGCAGCCAAGGTCTACCACGGGGCACCTACAATGAGCAGTTCTTC. The encoded protein is CASSQGLPRGTYNEQFF.

The J gene is TRBJ1-2, the V gene TRBV28, with 8 positions matching TRBD1. CDR3 length: 14 amino acids. V gave up 5 bases and J gave up 5 bases; unmatched junction bases: 7. Germline V gene lookup returns CDR1 MDHEN and CDR2 SYDVKM. The CDR3 DNA reads TGTGCCAGCAGTAGACAGGGGATGAAATATGGCTACACCTTC. Protein: CASSRQGMKYGYTF.

The chain has TRBV11-3 and TRBJ1-1; D not certain. V dropped 1 base and J dropped 8 bases, with 5 bases sitting between them. The germline gives CDR1 SGHNT, CDR2 YENEEA. This CDR3 comprises 11 residues. The CDR3 DNA is TGTGCCAGCAGCTTAGGACTAGAAGCTTTCTTT. Its protein product is CASSLGLEAFF.

As for this clone: The sample contains more than one DNA sequence encoding this CDR3. V gene TRBV5-1 combines with J gene TRBJ2-7, with D hard to call. This CDR3 has 11 amino acids. Germline lookup yields CDR1 SGHRS and CDR2 YFSETQ. Deletions cut 0 bases from V and 6 bases from J, with 4 bases between. This CDR3 reads CASSLGGEQYF. The CDR3 DNA is TGCGCCAGCAGCTTGGGAGGCGAGCAGTACTTC.

This chain joins TRBV28 and TRBJ1-1; D might be TRBD1 (6 bases). The CDR3 length is 12 residues. Germline CDR1 MDHEN, CDR2 SYDVKM. V was cut by 6 bases and J by 5 bases, with 10 bases left in between. The CDR3 bases are TGTGCCAGCAGGACAGGACCGACTGAAGCTTTCTTT. This sequence encodes CASRTGPTEAFF. Variable domain in full (rest from reference TRBV28 and TRBJ1-1): DVKVTQSSRYLVKRTGEKVFLECVQDMDHENMFWYRQDPGLGLRLIYFSYDVKMKEKGDIPEGYSVSREKKERFSLILESASTNQTSMYLCASRTGPTEAFFGQGTRLTVV.

About this clone: The junction does not match germline at one end; this may be a read error. This chain joins TRBV7-3 and TRBJ1-1; D is possibly TRBD1 (5 bases). The CDR3 totals 15 residues. Germline CDR1 is SGHTA and CDR2 is FQGTGA. CDR3 protein: CASSLTPGGNTEAFF. The CDR3 coding sequence is TGTGCCAGCAGCCTAACACCCGGGGGGAACACTGAAGCTTTCTTT.

The table lists this clone with a count of one. This rearrangement joins TRBV5-1 to TRBJ2-5; 9 bases match TRBD2. The V gene's germline CDR1 is SGHRS and CDR2 YFSETQ. This CDR3 region has 22 residues. V lost 2 bases to trimming and J lost 7 bases; unmatched junction nucleotides: 30. The CDR3 loop is CASSFFNYFGAGGPRRVRTQYF. The CDR3 DNA reads TGCGCCAGCAGCTTTTTCAACTATTTCGGAGCGGGGGGACCTAGGAGGGTGAGGACCCAGTACTTC.

Concerning this clone: The sample carries other DNA sequences with the same CDR3. This chain uses TRBV7-9 with TRBJ1-2, with TRBD1 matching over 8 bases. Germline V gene data show CDR1 as SEHNR and CDR2 as FQNEAQ (reference sequence). The V segment lost 3 bases and the J segment 8 bases; nucleotides outside the gene matches: 5. The CDR3 is 13 amino acids. The CDR3 DNA is TGTGCCAGCAGCTTGGACAGGGCAGACGGCTACACCTTC. It codes for CASSLDRADGYTF.

V gene TRBV7-9 combines with J gene TRBJ1-2; 7 bases are a match to TRBD1. This CDR3 has 17 amino acids. Germline lookup yields CDR1 SEHNR and CDR2 FQNEAQ (reference sequence). The junction had 16 bases not matched to a gene; V was cut back by 5 bases and J by 4 bases. CDR3 coding DNA: TGTGCCAGCAGCCCTACGCCTGGGACAGAATTGTTCTATGGCTACACCTTC. Translation: CASSPTPGTELFYGYTF.

This chain joins TRBV2 and TRBJ2-1; D not resolved. The V and J ends lost 6 bases and 8 bases respectively, with 20 bases between them. The germline CDR1 and CDR2 sequences are SNHLY and FYNNEI. This CDR3 comprises 15 residues. The CDR3 is CASRTTLKGNDEQFF. CDR3 nucleotide sequence: TGTGCCAGCAGGACGACACTAAAAGGTAATGATGAGCAGTTCTTC.

The table lists this clone with a count of one. The rearrangement links TRBV11-3 to TRBJ2-3; 11 bases align to TRBD2. V was clipped by 0 bases and J by 2 bases; unmatched bases: 4. In germline, CDR1 is SGHNT, CDR2 YENEEA. The CDR3 length is 17 residues. The CDR3 DNA sequence: TGTGCCAGCAGCTTAGAGTCTAGCGGGGGGTACACAGATACGCAGTATTTT. Protein sequence: CASSLESSGGYTDTQYF. Supplemented by reference TRBV11-3 and TRBJ2-3, the full variable domain reads EAGVVQSPRYKIIEKKQPVAFWCNPISGHNTLYWYLQNLGQGPELLIRYENEEAVDDSQLPKDRFSAERLKGVDSTLKIQPAELGDSAVYLCASSLESSGGYTDTQYFGPGTRLTVL.

The genes are TRBV2 and TRBJ1-2, with TRBD1 matching over 8 bases. Looked up from germline, CDR1 is SNHLY and CDR2 is FYNNEI. Trimming at V came to 6 bases and at J to 4 bases, leaving 10 bases not matched to a gene. This CDR3 is built from 15 residues. CDR3 DNA sequence: TGTGCCAGCAGAGCACAGGGGGAGGGCCCCTATGGCTACACCTTC. Translating gives CASRAQGEGPYGYTF.

The chain joins TRBV6-6 to TRBJ1-2; 7 nucleotides match TRBD1. Germline CDR1 reads MNHNY; CDR2 reads SVGAGI (reference sequence). V shed 0 bases and J 4 bases; nucleotides not matched to a gene: 5. This CDR3 has 15 amino acids. CDR3 DNA: TGTGCCAGCAGTTACTCGATAGGGGGCGCCTATGGCTACACCTTC. It translates to CASSYSIGGAYGYTF.

The V gene is TRBV3-1 (or the pseudogene TRBV3-2), the J gene TRBJ1-2; D may be TRBD1 (5 bases). Germline V lookup: CDR1 LGHDT, CDR2 YNNKEL (reference sequence). V lost 0 bases and J 5 bases, leaving 10 bases between the germline ends. The CDR3 contains 14 residues. CDR3 region: CASSQDTGAYGYTF. In nucleotides, the CDR3 is TGTGCCAGCAGCCAAGACACAGGAGCTTATGGCTACACCTTC.

This chain joins TRBV18 and TRBJ1-3, with D perhaps TRBD1 (5 bases). CDR3 size: 15 residues. Trimming cost V 4 bases and J 0 bases, with 10 bases left between them. Germline loops: CDR1 KGHSH, CDR2 LQKENI. Written as DNA, the CDR3 is TGTGCCAGCTCACTATCAGGGAGCTCTGGAAACACCATATATTTT. This gives the protein CASSLSGSSGNTIYF.

The chain employs TRBV5-4 and TRBJ1-1; TRBD1 is a possible D gene (5 bases). The CDR3 covers 15 residues. Germline CDR1 is SGHNT and CDR2 is YYREEE (reference sequence). Trimming took 3 bases from V and 1 from J, leaving 13 bases between them. The CDR3 region has the DNA TGTGCCAGCAGCTGGGGAGACAGTACGAACACTGAAGCTTTCTTT. Translated, it gives CASSWGDSTNTEAFF.

This chain connects TRBV5-1 to TRBJ2-1; no reliable D call. The germline V and J ends were trimmed by 0 bases and 4 bases, with 11 bases remaining between them. CDR1 and CDR2 (germline): SGHRS, YFSETQ. The CDR3 spans 15 residues. The CDR3 reads CASSLDFPVYNEQFF. CDR3 nucleotide sequence: TGCGCCAGCAGCTTGGACTTCCCAGTATACAATGAGCAGTTCTTC.

The J gene is TRBJ1-1, the V gene TRBV11-3, with 7 bases that match TRBD1. CDR3 length equals 14 residues. The ends lost 4 bases at V and 3 bases at J; junction bases unmatched: 5. CDR1 is SGHNT, CDR2 YENEEA, per germline. The CDR3 sequence is CASSSGTAHTEAFF. The DNA of the CDR3 is TGTGCCAGCAGCTCCGGGACAGCCCACACTGAAGCTTTCTTT.

The V gene is TRBV11-1, the J gene TRBJ2-1, with 8 bases aligning to TRBD1. With V trimmed by 6 bases and J by 5 bases, 12 bases remained unmatched. The V gene's germline CDR1 is SGHAT and CDR2 FQDESV (reference sequence). The CDR3 is 16 amino acids. CDR3 sequence reads: CASRKSIGTGHNEQFF. CDR3 sequence (DNA): TGTGCCAGCAGAAAAAGCATAGGGACAGGTCACAATGAGCAGTTCTTC.

This clone came up once. The chain recombines TRBV27 with TRBJ2-7, with a weak D call TRBD1 (6 bases). The V gene's germline CDR1 is MNHEY and CDR2 SMNVEV (reference sequence). The CDR3 is made up of 17 amino acids. With 6 bases removed from V and 2 bases from J, the gap between germline ends came to 23 bases. CDR3 DNA sequence: TGTGCCAGCAGAGCAAAAGTTGGCAAAACAGGGCCCTACGAGCAGTACTTC. Translated, it gives CASRAKVGKTGPYEQYF.